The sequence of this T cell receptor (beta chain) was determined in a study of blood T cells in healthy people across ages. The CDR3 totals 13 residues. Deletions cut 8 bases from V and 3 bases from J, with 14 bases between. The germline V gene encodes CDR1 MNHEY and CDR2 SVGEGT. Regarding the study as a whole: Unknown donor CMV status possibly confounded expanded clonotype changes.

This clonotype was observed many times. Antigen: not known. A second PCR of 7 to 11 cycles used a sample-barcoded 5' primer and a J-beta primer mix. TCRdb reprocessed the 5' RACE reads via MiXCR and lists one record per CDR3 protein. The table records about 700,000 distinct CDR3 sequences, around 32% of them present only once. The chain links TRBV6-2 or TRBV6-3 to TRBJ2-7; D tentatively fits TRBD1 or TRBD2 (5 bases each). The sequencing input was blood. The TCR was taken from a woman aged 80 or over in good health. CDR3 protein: CASSRGRLYEQYF. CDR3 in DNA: TGTGCCAGCTCCCGGGGCAGACTCTACGAGCAGTACTTC.